The 13 T cell receptor beta chains presented below share a single source sample, sequenced in a study of T cells after yellow fever vaccination. TCRdb reprocessed the 5' RACE reads via MiXCR and lists one record per CDR3 protein. The sample contains about 300,000 distinct CDR3 sequences, around 6.8% of which appear only once. The sample in question was PBMCs, obtained roughly 46 days after the first yellow fever vaccination. These receptor sequences come from a young man who received the YFV17D yellow fever vaccine.

This clonotype occurred a few times. The genes are TRBV28 and TRBJ1-2, with D hard to call. Trimming removed 4 bases at V and 3 bases at J, with 15 bases between. Germline lookup yields CDR1 MDHEN and CDR2 SYDVKM. The CDR3 spans 15 residues. The DNA of the CDR3 is TGTGCCAGCAGTTCGGTGGGTGTGGGGTACTATGGCTACACCTTC. Translated: CASSSVGVGYYGYTF.

In nucleotides, the CDR3 is TGTGCCCGGACAGAGAACACCGGGGAGCTGTTTTTT. Protein sequence: CARTENTGELFF. The chain links TRBV30 to TRBJ2-2; tentatively, D is TRBD1 (6 bases). Trimming stripped 8 bases from V and 1 base from J, with 8 bases between. The germline V gene encodes CDR1 GTSNPN and CDR2 SVGIG (reference sequence). The CDR3 spans 12 residues.

This clonotype was counted only a few times. The V call is TRBV5-6, the J call TRBJ2-1, with 9 bases lining up with TRBD2. V shed 2 bases, J shed 8 bases, and the junction held 5 bases outside the gene matches. Germline CDR1 reads SGHDT; CDR2 reads YYEEEE. The CDR3 is 14 residues long. The CDR3 sequence: CASSLVAGVHEQFF. Written as DNA, the CDR3 is TGTGCCAGCAGCTTAGTAGCGGGGGTACATGAGCAGTTCTTC.

This clonotype has a handful of counts. The rearrangement links TRBV12-3 or TRBV12-4 to TRBJ1-3; 9 nucleotides line up with TRBD1. With 8 bases clipped from V and 5 bases from J, the junction kept 10 bases outside the gene matches. CDR3 size: 15 residues. The chain's CDR3 is CASGTGKSQRNTIYF. The CDR3 nucleotides read TGTGCCAGCGGGACAGGGAAAAGCCAGCGAAACACCATATATTTT.

This clonotype was observed at least ten times. The chain couples TRBV5-1 to TRBJ1-4; D gene ambiguous. The CDR3 runs 14 residues. V was cut by 1 base and J by 0 bases, with 4 bases left in between. The germline gives CDR1 SGHRS, CDR2 YFSETQ. This chain's CDR3 is CASSLTPTNEKLFF. The CDR3 region has the DNA TGCGCCAGCAGCTTGACTCCAACTAATGAAAAACTGTTTTTT.

This clonotype came up a few times. V is TRBV20-1 and J is TRBJ2-3, with 9 bases matching TRBD2. V gave up 6 bases and J gave up 10 bases; unmatched junction bases: 17. CDR3 length: 15 amino acids. The germline CDR1 and CDR2 sequences are DFQATT and SNEGSKA (reference sequence). The DNA for the CDR3 is TGCAGTGCACAGAGAGGGGGGACTAGCACCCGGGCGCAGTATTTT. Amino acid sequence: CSAQRGGTSTRAQYF.

This clonotype turned up a few times. Germline and junction disagree at one end, which may indicate a read error. The genes are TRBV20-1 and TRBJ2-1; 10 bases are shared with TRBD1. Germline V CDR1 and CDR2: DFQATT, SNEGSKA (reference sequence). This CDR3 has 16 residues. The CDR3 loop is CCARDPRDRGSSEQFF. CDR3 bases: TGCTGTGCTAGAGATCCGAGGGACAGGGGATCATCTGAGCAGTTCTTC.

This clonotype was seen more than once but under ten times. V is TRBV6-1 and J is TRBJ1-2; D perhaps matches TRBD1 (5 bases). Looked up from germline, CDR1 is MNHNS and CDR2 is SASEGT. The CDR3 has 13 amino acids. Trimming stripped 6 bases from V and 9 bases from J, with 17 bases between. In DNA form, the CDR3 reads TGTGCCAGCAGATTGACAGCGAGGGTTAGCTACACCTTC. It translates to CASRLTARVSYTF.

In this sample, this clonotype turned up a few times. The V gene is TRBV11-2, the J gene TRBJ2-3; 9 bases align to TRBD2. Germline V gene data show CDR1 as SGHAT and CDR2 as FQNNGV. The CDR3 runs 15 residues. Trimming at V came to 3 bases and at J to 8 bases, leaving 9 bases not matched to a gene. The CDR3 DNA reads as TGTGCCAGCAGCTTTAGGGGCGGGGGGGCCCTTACGCAGTATTTT. The encoded protein is CASSFRGGGALTQYF. The whole variable domain, remainder taken from reference TRBV11-2 and TRBJ2-3, is EAGVAQSPRYKIIEKRQSVAFWCNPISGHATLYWYQQILGQGPKLLIQFQNNGVVDDSQLPKDRFSAERLKGVDSTLKIQPAKLEDSAVYLCASSFRGGGALTQYFGPGTRLTVL.

A few counts support this clonotype. The V call is TRBV15, the J call TRBJ2-5, with TRBD1 as a possible D gene (5 bases). The CDR3 length is 15 residues. V lost 1 base and J lost 4, with 13 bases in between. Germline V gene sequence: CDR1 LNHNV, CDR2 YYDKDF (reference sequence). CDR3 bases: TGTGCCACCAGCAGAGGTACAGGTCCGGGAGAGACCCAGTACTTC. It translates to CATSRGTGPGETQYF.

The chain recombines TRBV20-1 with TRBJ1-6; a possible D gene is TRBD1 (5 bases). Trimming pared 1 base from V and 7 bases from J, leaving 14 bases between. The CDR3 consists of 15 residues. Germline CDR1 is DFQATT and CDR2 is SNEGSKA (reference sequence). The CDR3 loop reads CSARVSGLTNSPLHF. For the CDR3, the DNA is TGCAGTGCTAGAGTTTCGGGACTGACCAATTCACCCCTCCACTTT.

The chain carries TRBV18 and TRBJ1-5; a weak D match, TRBD1 (6 bases). The ends were cut back, 4 bases at V and 4 bases at J, with 14 bases in the middle. Germline CDR1 KGHSH, CDR2 LQKENI. This CDR3 region has 15 residues. CDR3 residues: CASSRNAQGNQPQHF. CDR3 bases: TGTGCCAGCTCACGCAACGCCCAGGGGAATCAGCCCCAGCATTTT.

This clonotype was seen a handful of times. V is TRBV9 and J is TRBJ2-4, with D maybe TRBD1 (6 bases). Germline CDR1 is SGDLS and CDR2 is YYNGEE. CDR3 length: 14 amino acids. Trimming stripped 4 bases from V and 10 bases from J, with 18 bases between. The CDR3 spells CASSRGQPEYIQYF. CDR3 DNA: TGTGCCAGCAGCCGCGGACAGCCGGAGTATATTCAGTACTTC.